These T cell receptor beta chains were read from a single sample in a study of cytomegalovirus exposure and HLA in healthy donors. Method: immunoSEQ multiplex PCR; TCRdb's copy keeps in-frame clones and lacks some. The top ten hold about 8% of the sample, which has tens of thousands of clones, about 70% seen once. The sequencing input was PBMCs. The origin of the receptors is a man aged 55 to 70 in good health and CMV-seronegative. Both conserved end residues are part of each CDR3. Fields, in order: D gene, V gene, clone size, J gene, CDR3 protein, CDR3 DNA. The D gene is left open where the match is weak. Rows give clone size only sometimes, using once, few, many, or a class for an expanded clone.

NA	TRBV7-2	NA	TRBJ2-1	CASSLALENEQFF	TGTGCCAGCAGCTTAGCGCTAGAGAATGAGCAGTTCTTC
TRBD1	TRBV5-1	NA	TRBJ1-6	CASSLGGQGRSPLHF	TGCGCCAGCAGCTTGGGGGGACAGGGTCGTTCACCCCTCCACTTT
TRBD2	TRBV2	once	TRBJ2-1	CASSPSGSRNEQFF	TGTGCCAGCAGCCCTAGCGGGAGTCGAAATGAGCAGTTCTTC
NA	TRBV11-1	NA	TRBJ1-2	CASSLAPTGDGYTF	TGTGCCAGCAGCTTAGCTCCGACAGGAGATGGCTACACCTTC
TRBD2	TRBV28	NA	TRBJ2-5	CASMASGRAFQETQYF	TGTGCCAGCATGGCTAGCGGGAGGGCCTTCCAAGAGACCCAGTACTTC
NA	TRBV5-1	NA	TRBJ2-1	CASSVTGHPYNEQFF	TGCGCCAGCAGCGTAACGGGACACCCCTACAATGAGCAGTTCTTC
NA	TRBV27	NA	TRBJ2-7	CASSLRQSYEQYF	TGTGCCAGCAGTTTACGCCAGTCCTACGAGCAGTACTTC
NA	TRBV2	NA	TRBJ1-4	CASSEGTGNEKLFF	TGTGCCAGCAGTGAAGGTACAGGGAATGAAAAACTGTTTTTT
TRBD2	TRBV18	NA	TRBJ2-1	CASSSTLAGGPSEQFF	TGTGCCAGCTCATCTACACTAGCGGGGGGGCCTAGTGAGCAGTTCTTC
TRBD1	TRBV19	NA	TRBJ2-3	CASSAGTAGFTQYF	TGTGCCAGTAGTGCCGGGACAGCAGGTTTCACGCAGTATTTT
NA	TRBV5-1	NA	TRBJ2-3	CASSLEWTVPTDTQYF	TGCGCCAGCAGCTTGGAGTGGACAGTCCCCACAGATACGCAGTATTTT
NA	TRBV30	NA	TRBJ2-7	CAWSVQGSSYEQYF	TGTGCCTGGAGTGTTCAGGGGAGCTCCTACGAGCAGTACTTC
TRBD2	TRBV9	NA	TRBJ2-1	CASSVDGGAHNEQFF	TGTGCCAGCAGCGTAGACGGGGGGGCTCACAATGAGCAGTTCTTC
TRBD2	TRBV29-1	NA	TRBJ2-7	CSVRQSIGTSGVSYERYF	TGCAGCGTACGACAGTCTATTGGGACTAGCGGGGTCTCCTACGAGCGGTACTTC
TRBD1	TRBV28	NA	TRBJ2-5	CASSFSGTAETQYF	TGTGCCAGCAGTTTCTCTGGGACAGCCGAGACCCAGTACTTC
TRBD1	TRBV7-9	NA	TRBJ1-1	CASSFSGQGAQTEAFF	TGTGCCAGCAGCTTTTCAGGACAGGGGGCGCAAACTGAAGCTTTCTTT
TRBD2	TRBV6-1	NA	TRBJ2-3	CASTRVLAGVDTQYF	TGTGCCAGCACCCGGGTTCTAGCGGGAGTAGATACGCAGTATTTT
TRBD1	TRBV7-9	NA	TRBJ2-7	CASSARDRGPYEQYF	TGTGCCAGCAGCGCCCGGGACAGGGGGCCATACGAGCAGTACTTC
TRBD2	TRBV19	NA	TRBJ2-3	CASRSGRGSTDTQYF	TGTGCCAGTAGGAGCGGGAGAGGGAGCACAGATACGCAGTATTTT
NA	TRBV5-1	NA	TRBJ2-2	CASRELSNTGELFF	TGCGCCAGCAGGGAGTTAAGTAACACCGGGGAGCTGTTTTTT
NA	TRBV21-1	NA	TRBJ2-1	CASSKALGLAANNEQFF	TGTGCCAGCAGCAAAGCGCTCGGACTAGCGGCCAACAATGAGCAGTTCTTC
NA	TRBV9	NA	TRBJ2-1	CASSVSGSPGNEQFF	TGTGCCAGCAGCGTAAGTGGCAGTCCTGGCAATGAGCAGTTCTTC
TRBD1	TRBV5-6	NA	TRBJ1-6	CASSSVAGGSSPLHF	TGTGCCAGCAGCTCCGTTGCAGGGGGCTCTTCACCCCTCCACTTT
NA	TRBV28	NA	TRBJ1-1	CASWEGGTEAFF	TGTGCCAGCTGGGAGGGGGGCACTGAAGCTTTCTTT
NA	TRBV29-1	NA	TRBJ2-3	CSVRDSTDTQYF	TGCAGCGTTCGGGATAGCACAGATACGCAGTATTTT
NA	TRBV7-2	few	TRBJ2-7	CASKTGLVSDEQYF	TGTGCCAGCAAAACAGGGCTAGTCTCGGACGAGCAGTACTTC
NA	TRBV19	once	TRBJ2-6	CASQGGNAPGANVLTF	TGTGCCTCCCAGGGCGGGAACGCCCCTGGGGCCAACGTCCTGACTTTC
TRBD2	TRBV9	NA	TRBJ2-3	CASSVRGLASDTQYF	TGTGCCAGCAGCGTTAGGGGACTAGCGTCGGATACGCAGTATTTT
TRBD2	TRBV4-2	NA	TRBJ2-1	CASSQALAGDYNEQFF	TGTGCCAGCAGCCAAGCACTAGCGGGGGATTACAATGAGCAGTTCTTC
TRBD1	TRBV7-2	NA	TRBJ1-1	CASSQGEDTEAFF	TGTGCCAGCAGCCAGGGGGAGGACACTGAAGCTTTCTTT
TRBD1	TRBV13	NA	TRBJ2-7	CASSLGRSGQGLFYEQYF	TGTGCCAGCAGCTTAGGCCGAAGTGGACAGGGACTCTTCTACGAGCAGTACTTC
NA	TRBV7-8	NA	TRBJ2-2	CASSYLSGPNTGELFF	TGTGCCAGCAGCTACCTAAGCGGGCCGAACACCGGGGAGCTGTTTTTT
NA	TRBV7-9	once	TRBJ2-2	CASSLRGTDRGTGELFF	TGTGCCAGCAGCTTGAGGGGGACGGATCGTGGGACCGGGGAGCTGTTTTTT
TRBD1	TRBV10-2	once	TRBJ1-1	CASRRRDSEAFF	TGCGCCAGCAGGAGAAGGGACAGTGAAGCTTTCTTT
TRBD1	TRBV5-4	few	TRBJ2-5	CASSLGGRDRPELNF	TGTGCCAGCAGCTTGGGGGGAAGGGACAGGCCAGAGCTGAACTTC
NA	TRBV7-6	NA	TRBJ1-2	CASSLDRVGGYTF	TGTGCCAGCAGCTTGGACAGAGTTGGCGGCTACACCTTC
TRBD1	TRBV7-9	NA	TRBJ1-1	CASTGSWDREQLNTEAFF	TGTGCCAGCACCGGCAGCTGGGACAGAGAACAATTGAACACTGAAGCTTTCTTT
TRBD2	TRBV6-6	NA	TRBJ2-3	CASSPGTRDLQAQYF	TGTGCCAGCAGCCCAGGGACTAGAGACCTCCAAGCGCAGTATTTT
TRBD2	TRBV14	NA	TRBJ2-1	CASSQARLDFTSGRAFGGNEQFF	TGTGCCAGCAGCCAAGCCCGCTTAGACTTTACTAGCGGGAGGGCCTTCGGGGGCAATGAGCAGTTCTTC
TRBD1	TRBV18	once	TRBJ1-6	CASSPQITDRESPLHF	TGTGCCAGCTCACCACAAATAACGGACAGGGAATCACCCCTCCACTTT
NA	TRBV12-5	NA	TRBJ2-5	CASVKGGLQETQYF	TGTGCTAGTGTCAAGGGGGGGCTTCAAGAGACCCAGTACTTC
NA	TRBV4-2	NA	TRBJ2-7	CASSQAGAYEQYF	TGTGCCAGCAGCCAGGCGGGCGCCTACGAGCAGTACTTC
TRBD2	TRBV28	NA	TRBJ2-5	CASGRGTSGSYRETQYF	TGTGCCAGCGGCCGAGGGACTAGCGGGAGCTACCGAGAGACCCAGTACTTC
TRBD1	TRBV29-1	NA	TRBJ2-5	CSVGRTGGGETQYF	TGCAGCGTTGGTCGGACAGGAGGTGGGGAGACCCAGTACTTC
NA	TRBV7-9	NA	TRBJ2-1	CSSTHTFATLGSEEVEQFF	TGTTCCAGCACCCATACGTTTGCTACATTAGGTTCAGAGGAGGTTGAGCAGTTCTTC
TRBD2	TRBV5-4	NA	TRBJ2-3	CASSLRLAGFTDTQYF	TGTGCCAGCAGCCTCCGACTAGCGGGCTTCACAGATACGCAGTATTTT
TRBD2	TRBV25-1	NA	TRBJ2-7	CASSERREESYEQYF	TGTGCCAGCAGTGAACGGCGGGAGGAATCCTACGAGCAGTACTTC
NA	TRBV28	once	TRBJ1-5	CASSLFGGSYSNQPQHF	TGTGCCAGCAGTTTATTTGGGGGGAGTTATAGCAATCAGCCCCAGCATTTT
TRBD2	TRBV6-1	NA	TRBJ2-7	CASRTSGRAYEQYF	TGTGCCAGCCGGACTAGCGGGAGGGCCTACGAGCAGTACTTC
TRBD1	TRBV5-1	NA	TRBJ1-1	CASSQTTGGRGTEAFF	TGCGCCAGCAGCCAGACTACAGGGGGCAGGGGGACTGAAGCTTTCTTT
NA	TRBV6-5	few	TRBJ1-5	CASSTGGYSNQPQHF	TGTGCCAGCAGTACGGGGGGGTATAGCAATCAGCCCCAGCATTTT